Below, one TCR beta chain is given with its context. The antigen it binds to is not known. The sample holds no much larger clone one base away, and base qualities are not on file. This sample was included in a study of PD-L1 blockade in urothelial cancer (dated by TCRdb to about 2017). Study-wide context: Every patient began therapy in 2014 and was given atezolizumab 1,200 mg intravenously every 3 weeks. Twenty-five of 29 patients were identified as males with urothelial cancer of bladder origin, and a prior smoking history was reported by 18 of 29 patients. An ECOG performance status of 0 or 1 was recorded for the patients, and 0 to 3 prior chemotherapy regimens had been received by the patients. Blood samples were analyzed at two time points: 3 weeks after treatment start (second dose) and 6 weeks after treatment start. A median of about 150,000 T cells and approximately 86,000 unique TCRs was obtained from blood samples, and a median clonality of around 0.08 was observed. The study, an exploratory multi-omic analysis, examined somatic, immune and clinical correlates of response to PD-L1 blockade with atezolizumab in urothelial cancer. TCR sequencing covered pretreatment tumor samples and matched, serially collected peripheral blood taken before and after atezolizumab treatment. Durable clinical benefit meant progression-free survival longer than 6 months, and TCR features were also tested against progression-free and overall survival. In the same patients, pretreatment tumors underwent whole exome sequencing and RNA sequencing in addition to TCR sequencing. Durable clinical benefit was achieved by nine patients and was not achieved by 20 patients. Around 29 patients had pretreatment blood TCR-seq, some 25 had at least one posttreatment blood collection, and some 25 had tumor TCR-seq.

Reading the germline V gene gives CDR1 SGDLS and CDR2 YYNGEE. Trimming removed 2 bases from V and 0 bases from J; the gene matches leave 0 bases unexplained. Spanning cysteine to phenylalanine, the CDR3 consists of 14 amino acids. The kept DNA is CDR3 alone, 42 bases in frame from the first base. A total of around 30 patients with locally advanced or metastatic urothelial carcinoma, treated at Memorial Sloan Kettering on a trial protocol, made up the cohort. Peripheral blood mononuclear cells were collected pretreatment and during treatment, at between 1 and 8 total time points per patient. The Qiagen DNeasy Blood extraction kit was used to purify genomic DNA from total PBMCs and tumor samples. PBMCs were collected pretreatment and during treatment, and were isolated and stored as previously described. The study at large found these results: At 3 weeks after the start of treatment, tumor-associated TCR clones in peripheral blood had expanded more in patients with durable benefit (n ≈ 24, p = 0.022). Improved progression-free and overall survival was found to be associated with pretreatment peripheral blood TCR clonality below the median. Because of the small sample size (n ≈ 30) and the many exploratory analyses performed, the results are intended to be regarded as hypothesis-generating.

Each PCR received spiked-in synthetic TCR analog templates so that absolute template abundance could be estimated from read counts. The immunoSEQ assay used bias-controlled V and J gene primers to amplify TCRbeta CDR3 regions from genomic DNA. Sequencing of rearranged TCRbeta segments was done at approximately 20X coverage. The paper's processing steps were these. Clustering was used to correct sequencing errors, and CDR3s were annotated against IMGT so that V, D and J genes could be assigned. Downstream analyses used only productive TCRbeta rearrangements, leaving out any out-of-frame or stop-codon sequences. Clonality was calculated as one minus the Shannon entropy normalized by the log of the number of unique productive sequences. Clones differing between time points or between blood and tumor were identified using Fisher's exact test with Benjamini-Hochberg correction, with an adjusted p below 0.01 applied as the threshold. TCRdb retrieved this table from immuneACCESS and kept in-frame rearrangements only. Not all clones are present; in checked studies, unresolved V genes account for under half, and no reason is known for the remainder. That table supplies the V and J calls and clone size; D and trimming were determined from the DNA. In all, the sample holds tens of thousands of clones, and about four fifths of those were seen once. The ten largest account for over 7.5% of the sample.

The TCR comes from a man in his 70s with urothelial cancer. The material was PBMCs, obtained around atezolizumab (anti-PD-L1) treatment. The chain couples TRBV9 to TRBJ2-3; the junction holds 7 bases that match TRBD2. The DNA reads TGTGCCAGCAGCGTGACTAGCAGCACAGATACGCAGTATTTT. It translates as CASSVTSSTDTQYF.